Listed here are 28 T cell receptor beta chains from one sample, sequenced in a study of T cell responses to AZD1222 COVID-19 vaccine. The protocol was immunoSEQ multiplex PCR, while the TCRdb copy is restricted to in-frame clones and leaves out a portion. The table records some 74,000 clones, about 85% of them present only once. The sequencing used peripheral blood, collected 28 days after the second AZD1222 dose. These receptor sequences come from an adult who received the AZD1222 COVID-19 vaccine.

The rearrangement joins TRBV5-6 to TRBJ2-5, with 10 bases aligning to TRBD2. Germline CDR1 reads SGHDT; CDR2 reads YYEEEE. The CDR3 has 19 amino acids. V was pared by 4 bases and J by 1 base, with 16 bases of the junction left unmatched. The CDR3 DNA is TGTGCCAGCAGCGGGACGCGGACTAGCGGACGAAGGGGCCAAGAGACCCAGTACTTC. It encodes CASSGTRTSGRRGQETQYF.

This chain connects TRBV10-3 to TRBJ2-7; TRBD2 agrees at 13 bases. The CDR3 loop spans 16 amino acids. CDR1 is ENHRY, CDR2 SYGVKD, per germline. The junction had 10 bases not matched to a gene; V was cut back by 9 bases and J by 2 bases. CDR3 loop: CAMGTSGKGDPYEQYF. The CDR3 bases are TGTGCCATGGGGACTAGCGGGAAAGGGGACCCCTACGAGCAGTACTTC.

V is TRBV9 and J is TRBJ1-2, with D perhaps TRBD1 (6 bases). From germline, CDR1 is SGDLS and CDR2 YYNGEE. The CDR3 spans 12 residues. V was clipped by 5 bases and J by 8 bases, with 13 bases between them. Written as DNA, the CDR3 is TGTGCCAGCAGGCGAGAGGGGGAAGGCTACACCTTC. The encoded protein is CASRREGEGYTF.

The chain links TRBV19 to TRBJ2-5; D may be TRBD2 (8 bases). V gave up 6 bases and J gave up 7 bases, with 21 bases separating them. This CDR3 is 15 amino acids long. Germline-derived CDR1 and CDR2 are LNHDA and SQIVND (reference sequence). The CDR3 is CASRRADRAGGTQYF. The DNA for the CDR3 is TGTGCCAGTAGACGCGCTGACAGGGCGGGGGGGACCCAGTACTTC.

The J gene is TRBJ1-3, the V gene TRBV28; the D is unclear. Germline V gives CDR1 MDHEN, CDR2 SYDVKM. This CDR3 is built from 13 residues. V was shortened by 3 bases and J by 4 bases, with 7 bases between the two germline ends. The CDR3: CASSFRGGNTIYF. The CDR3 bases are TGTGCCAGCAGTTTCCGCGGGGGAAACACCATATATTTT.

This chain joins TRBV3-1 (or the pseudogene TRBV3-2) and TRBJ1-4; D is undetermined. Germline CDR1 LGHDT, CDR2 YNNKEL (reference sequence). The CDR3 consists of 14 residues. Between the trimmed V and J ends, which lost 3 bases and 6 bases, there was a span of 11 bases. CDR3 bases: TGTGCCAGCAGCCAGAGTTCGACACATGAAAAACTGTTTTTT. Translation: CASSQSSTHEKLFF.

The V call is TRBV5-6, the J call TRBJ1-3; D uncertain. This CDR3 region has 14 residues. V gave up 3 bases and J gave up 9 bases, with 16 bases separating them. Germline loops: CDR1 SGHDT, CDR2 YYEEEE. For the CDR3, the DNA is TGTGCCAGCAGCTCGACACCCACGGCTGTCACCATATATTTT. It specifies CASSSTPTAVTIYF.

V usage is TRBV30 and J usage is TRBJ1-1; no clear D gene. The V and J ends lost 8 bases and 4 bases respectively, with 8 bases between them. The length of the CDR3 is 10 residues. The germline V gene encodes CDR1 GTSNPN and CDR2 SVGIG (reference sequence). CDR3 sequence: CAGASTEAFF. CDR3 coding DNA: TGTGCCGGAGCGAGCACTGAAGCTTTCTTT.

The genes are TRBV18 and TRBJ1-1, with unresolved D. The CDR3 has 13 amino acids. Germline-derived CDR1 and CDR2 are KGHSH and LQKENI. V lost 6 bases and J lost 1, with 9 bases in between. The CDR3, as DNA: TGTGCCAGCTCCCTTGTCTCGAACACTGAAGCTTTCTTT. Encoded protein: CASSLVSNTEAFF.

This sequence joins TRBV18 and TRBJ1-1; TRBD1 might be the D (6 bases). The germline V and J ends were trimmed by 5 bases and 4 bases, with 17 bases remaining between them. The germline V gene has CDR1 KGHSH and CDR2 LQKENI. There are 15 residues in the CDR3. CDR3 amino acids: CASSERGRSATEAFF. DNA for the CDR3: TGTGCCAGCTCAGAACGGGGGCGGAGTGCCACTGAAGCTTTCTTT.

This chain joins TRBV7-3 and TRBJ2-1; TRBD2 agrees at 8 bases. V shed 2 bases and J 1 base; nucleotides not matched to a gene: 10. This CDR3 region has 18 residues. CDR1 and CDR2 (germline): SGHTA, FQGTGA. The CDR3 protein is CASSLDPPSGGSYNEQFF. The CDR3, as DNA: TGTGCCAGCAGCTTAGACCCCCCCAGCGGGGGATCCTACAATGAGCAGTTCTTC.

The gene calls are TRBV6-2 or TRBV6-3 and TRBJ1-5, with a weak D call TRBD1 (5 bases). Trimming left V 6 bases short and J 5 bases short, with 11 bases between. This CDR3 comprises 13 residues. Per germline, CDR1 MNHEY and CDR2 SVGEGT. DNA for the CDR3: TGTGCCAGCAGCCAGTGGGGCGATCAGCCCCAGCATTTT. Its translation: CASSQWGDQPQHF.

J is TRBJ1-2 and V is TRBV6-6; tentatively, D is TRBD1 (6 bases). This CDR3 spans 15 amino acids. Germline CDR1 reads MNHNY; CDR2 reads SVGAGI (reference sequence). The V end was cut by 0 bases, the J end by 5 bases, with 13 bases between. In DNA form, the CDR3 reads TGTGCCAGCAGTTACTCTGACAGGTCCGGGTATGGCTACACCTTC. This sequence encodes CASSYSDRSGYGYTF.

The J gene is TRBJ2-1, the V gene TRBV18; D unclear. V lost 0 bases to trimming and J lost 0 bases, with 9 bases between them. Germline CDR1 reads KGHSH; CDR2 reads LQKENI. This CDR3 is 16 amino acids long. The CDR3 protein is CASSPPVAASYNEQFF. The CDR3, as DNA: TGTGCCAGCTCACCACCGGTCGCCGCCTCCTACAATGAGCAGTTCTTC.

The CDR3, as DNA: TGTGCCAGCAGAGCTGGACAGGGGAAGATTTCACCCCTCCACTTT. This codes for CASRAGQGKISPLHF. The chain links TRBV2 to TRBJ1-6; 9 nucleotides align to TRBD1. J lost 9 bases, V lost 6 bases, and 9 bases had no gene match. The CDR3 loop spans 15 amino acids. CDR1 is SNHLY, CDR2 FYNNEI, per germline.

V gene TRBV4-3 combines with J gene TRBJ1-4, with D unclear. The CDR3 is 13 residues long. CDR1 LGHNA and CDR2 YSLEER come from the germline V gene. V lost 4 bases, J lost 12 bases, and 15 bases lay in between. In DNA, the CDR3 is TGCGCCAGCAGCCCCCGCGGAAACGGCCAACTGTTTTTT. Protein: CASSPRGNGQLFF.

The J gene is TRBJ1-5, the V gene TRBV25-1; D unclear. V dropped 1 base and J dropped 3 bases, with 4 bases sitting between them. The CDR3 contains 13 residues. Germline V gene lookup returns CDR1 MGHDK and CDR2 SYGVNS. For the CDR3, the DNA is TGTGCCAGCAGTGAATTAGACAATCAGCCCCAGCATTTT. Translation: CASSELDNQPQHF.

The rearrangement uses TRBV6-5 and TRBJ2-7; D may correspond to TRBD1 or TRBD2 (5 bases each). Germline V gene sequence: CDR1 MNHEY, CDR2 SVGAGI. Between the trimmed V and J ends, which lost 0 bases and 8 bases, there was a span of 20 bases. This CDR3 is built from 16 residues. CDR3 loop: CASSYSAAMGPYQQYF. The CDR3 DNA reads as TGTGCCAGCAGTTACTCAGCAGCCATGGGACCTTATCAGCAGTACTTC.

This clone was seen a single time. This chain connects TRBV5-1 to TRBJ2-7; D may be TRBD1 (6 bases). This CDR3 comprises 14 residues. The ends were cut back, 0 bases at V and 3 bases at J, with 10 bases in the middle. The V gene's germline CDR1 is SGHRS and CDR2 YFSETQ. Here the CDR3 reads CASSLGRGNYEQYF. DNA of the CDR3: TGCGCCAGCAGCTTGGGAAGGGGGAACTACGAGCAGTACTTC.

The chain couples TRBV27 to TRBJ1-5; a possible D gene is TRBD1 (5 bases). Germline loops: CDR1 MNHEY, CDR2 SMNVEV (reference sequence). The CDR3 consists of 12 residues. The V end was cut by 10 bases, the J end by 7 bases, with 14 bases between. The CDR3 loop is CATGPGYQPQHF. The CDR3 nucleotides read TGTGCCACTGGGCCAGGGTACCAGCCCCAGCATTTT.

CDR3 sequence (DNA): TGTGCCAGCAGTTACTCCTGGGGGAGGCCCCAGCATTTT. Translating gives CASSYSWGRPQHF. The chain joins TRBV6-5 to TRBJ1-5, with D perhaps TRBD1 (5 bases). Germline CDR1 and CDR2: MNHEY and SVGAGI. The CDR3 loop spans 13 amino acids. V was cut by 0 bases and J by 9 bases, with 9 bases left in between.

The chain uses TRBV15 and TRBJ2-1; D gene uncertain. V was shortened by 3 bases and J by 3 bases, with 15 bases between the two germline ends. The CDR3 is 16 residues long. Germline V gene data show CDR1 as LNHNV and CDR2 as YYDKDF (reference sequence). The CDR3 nucleotides are TGTGCCACCAGCAGCCCGAGTAGTTTCTACTACAATGAGCAGTTCTTC. It specifies CATSSPSSFYYNEQFF.

This chain links TRBV14 with TRBJ1-5; TRBD1 is a possible D gene (5 bases). Germline CDR1 and CDR2: SGHDN and FVKESK. There are 18 residues in the CDR3. The ends were cut back, 0 bases at V and 8 bases at J, with 23 bases in the middle. DNA for the CDR3: TGTGCCAGCAGCCAAGAAAATCGGACAAGGGGTTTGGGGGAGCCCCAGCATTTT. Encoded protein: CASSQENRTRGLGEPQHF. Full variable domain (outside the CDR3, taken from reference TRBV14 and TRBJ1-5): EAGVTQFPSHSVIEKGQTVTLRCDPISGHDNLYWYRRVMGKEIKFLLHFVKESKQDESGMPNNRFLAERTGGTYSTLKVQPAELEDSGVYFCASSQENRTRGLGEPQHFGDGTRLSIL.

The rearrangement uses TRBV18 and TRBJ2-3; D is uncertain. Germline V gene sequence: CDR1 KGHSH, CDR2 LQKENI. Trimming took 0 bases from V and 1 from J, leaving 2 bases between them. The CDR3 loop spans 13 amino acids. The CDR3 region is CASSPPGTDTQYF. DNA for the CDR3: TGTGCCAGCTCACCACCCGGCACAGATACGCAGTATTTT.

This chain joins TRBV7-9 and TRBJ1-4; 9 bases line up with TRBD1. Germline CDR1 is SEHNR and CDR2 is FQNEAQ (reference sequence). Trimming cost V 4 bases and J 0 bases; bases outside gene matches: 9. The CDR3 extends over 18 amino acids. The CDR3 region has the DNA TGTGCCAGCAGCTCGGGACAGGGAATCCCTGCAACTAATGAAAAACTGTTTTTT. It encodes CASSSGQGIPATNEKLFF.

This chain connects TRBV4-3 to TRBJ1-5; weak D call: TRBD1 (6 bases). The CDR3 loop spans 20 amino acids. Germline CDR1 reads LGHNA; CDR2 reads YSLEER. The V end was cut by 4 bases, the J end by 1 base, with 26 bases between. The CDR3 loop is CASSRGGSWTESGSNQPQHF. The CDR3 nucleotides are TGCGCCAGCAGCCGCGGCGGGTCTTGGACAGAGAGTGGAAGCAATCAGCCCCAGCATTTT.

The CDR3 is CAWSRGTSYNEQFF. CDR3 nucleotide sequence: TGTGCCTGGAGTAGAGGAACCTCCTACAATGAGCAGTTCTTC. The V call is TRBV30, the J call TRBJ2-1; D not resolved. Germline V gene lookup returns CDR1 GTSNPN and CDR2 SVGIG (reference sequence). The ends were cut back, 2 bases at V and 0 bases at J, with 8 bases in the middle. This CDR3 contains 14 residues.

DNA for the CDR3: TGTGCCAGTAGTAGGGCAAAGAGCTCTGGGGCCAACGTCCTGACTTTC. Its translation: CASSRAKSSGANVLTF. The rearrangement uses TRBV19 and TRBJ2-6; the D is unclear. The ends were cut back, 4 bases at V and 0 bases at J, with 10 bases in the middle. The CDR3 has 16 residues. Germline V gene data show CDR1 as LNHDA and CDR2 as SQIVND (reference sequence).